Listed here are 29 T cell receptor beta chains from one sample, sequenced in a study of blood T cells in healthy people across ages. Using a J-beta primer mix together with a sample-barcoded 5' primer, a second PCR was run for about 6 to 11 cycles. Each CDR3 protein is one row after TCRdb ran MiXCR on the 5' RACE reads. This table holds around 1,600,000 distinct CDR3 sequences, approximately 39% found once. The material sequenced was blood. The receptors stem from a woman aged 18-30 years in good health.

The chain uses TRBV6-5 and TRBJ2-7, with 8 nucleotides matching TRBD1. The CDR3 covers 15 residues. V shed 7 bases, J shed 7 bases, and the junction held 15 bases outside the gene matches. Germline values: CDR1 MNHEY, CDR2 SVGAGI. The CDR3: CASTEGTGRNNEQYF. The DNA of the CDR3 is TGTGCCAGCACCGAAGGGACAGGAAGAAATAATGAGCAGTACTTC.

This clonotype showed up just a few times. The chain couples TRBV14 to TRBJ2-1; 8 bases match TRBD1. The V segment lost 4 bases and the J segment 0 bases; nucleotides outside the gene matches: 5. The CDR3 consists of 16 residues. Germline V CDR1 and CDR2: SGHDN, FVKESK. CDR3: CASSPFTGGSYNEQFF. The CDR3 coding sequence is TGTGCCAGCAGCCCCTTTACAGGGGGCTCCTACAATGAGCAGTTCTTC.

V and J are TRBV12-3 or TRBV12-4 and TRBJ1-2; D gene unclear. CDR3 size: 12 residues. V was cut by 6 bases and J by 1 base, with 6 bases left in between. For the CDR3, the DNA is TGTGCCAGCAGGATAAATAACTATGGCTACACCTTC. Amino acids: CASRINNYGYTF.

This clonotype has more than one count but fewer than ten. V and J are TRBV12-3 or TRBV12-4 and TRBJ2-3; D might be TRBD2 (5 bases). This CDR3 is 14 amino acids long. The V end was cut by 0 bases, the J end by 5 bases, with 9 bases between. The CDR3 spells CASSLAGDIDTQYF. The CDR3, as DNA: TGTGCCAGCAGTTTAGCGGGAGATATAGATACGCAGTATTTT.

This clonotype appeared many times. The genes are TRBV20-1 and TRBJ1-5, with 9 nucleotides matching TRBD1. The ends lost 3 bases at V and 5 bases at J; junction bases unmatched: 2. The CDR3 has 13 residues. Germline V lookup: CDR1 DFQATT, CDR2 SNEGSKA (reference sequence). The CDR3 loop is CSARGDRDQPQHF. The CDR3 DNA reads as TGCAGTGCTAGGGGGGACAGGGATCAGCCCCAGCATTTT.

To note about this clonotype: A much larger clone sits a single nucleotide away, making a read error possible. The rearrangement uses TRBV28 and TRBJ1-5, with D unresolved. This CDR3 is 15 amino acids long. CDR1 and CDR2 (germline): MDHEN, SYDVKM. Written as DNA, the CDR3 is TGTGCCGGCAGTTTAAACGGGCAGGGCAATCAGCCCCAGCATTTT. Its translation: CAGSLNGQGNQPQHF. The entire variable domain, with the rest obtained from reference TRBV28 and TRBJ1-5, is as follows: DVKVTQSSRYLVKRTGEKVFLECVQDMDHENMFWYRQDPGLGLRLIYFSYDVKMKEKGDIPEGYSVSREKKERFSLILESASTNQTSMYLCAGSLNGQGNQPQHFGDGTRLSIL.

This clonotype was counted a few times. This chain connects TRBV6-2 or TRBV6-3 to TRBJ1-2, with D unresolved. Trimming took 5 bases from V and 3 from J, leaving 10 bases between them. Germline V CDR1 and CDR2: MNHEY, SVGEGT. The CDR3 is made up of 13 amino acids. The CDR3 sequence is CASSDEAYYGYTF. CDR3 in DNA: TGTGCCAGCAGTGACGAGGCTTACTATGGCTACACCTTC.

The gene calls are TRBV5-1 and TRBJ2-1; the match to TRBD2 covers 9 bases. The end of the DNA fits TRBJ2-7 better, so the J call may be wrong. The germline gives CDR1 SGHRS, CDR2 YFSETQ. CDR3 size: 16 residues. The CDR3 DNA reads as TGCGCCAGCAGCTGGTCGGCGGGGGGGATCTACAATGAGCAGTACTTC. Encoded protein: CASSWSAGGIYNEQYF.

The V call is TRBV7-9, the J call TRBJ2-5; possible D gene TRBD1, 6 bases. Germline V lookup: CDR1 SEHNR, CDR2 FQNEAQ (reference sequence). V dropped 4 bases and J dropped 11 bases, with 26 bases sitting between them. The CDR3 runs to 16 residues. Here the CDR3 DNA reads TGTGCCAGCAGCTCGCTACGGGGCAGGGGATACGATGAGCAGTACTTC. Translation: CASSSLRGRGYDEQYF.

This chain connects TRBV5-1 to TRBJ1-1; 9 bases are a match to TRBD1. CDR3 length: 16 residues. J gave up 1 base and V 4 bases, and 8 bases lay outside the gene matches. Germline V CDR1 and CDR2: SGHRS, YFSETQ. The DNA of the CDR3 is TGCGCCAGCAGCCTAAGGGACAGGGCTAAGAACACTGAAGCTTTCTTT. Its translation: CASSLRDRAKNTEAFF.

This clonotype was counted a few times. The chain joins TRBV2 to TRBJ2-2; TRBD1 matches 10 bases. Germline values: CDR1 SNHLY, CDR2 FYNNEI. This CDR3 has 15 residues. V shed 4 bases and J 6 bases; nucleotides not matched to a gene: 5. As DNA, the CDR3 is TGTGCCAGCAGTGGACAGGGGGCAGTGTCCGGGGAGCTGTTTTTT. This codes for CASSGQGAVSGELFF.

This clonotype has just a few counts. This chain connects TRBV6-5 to TRBJ2-1; 9 positions match TRBD2. V trimming: 3 bases; J trimming: 3 bases; junction bases outside the gene matches: 3. CDR1 MNHEY and CDR2 SVGAGI come from the germline V gene. This CDR3 is built from 15 residues. In nucleotides, the CDR3 is TGTGCCAGCAGTTATGCGGGGGGGGACTACAATGAGCAGTTCTTC. Translation: CASSYAGGDYNEQFF.

This chain connects TRBV27 to TRBJ1-5; tentative D call: TRBD1 (6 bases). CDR1 MNHEY and CDR2 SMNVEV come from the germline V gene (reference sequence). V lost 5 bases to trimming and J lost 7 bases, with 15 bases between them. There are 14 residues in the CDR3. CDR3 region: CASSRGTPSQPQHF. In DNA form, the CDR3 reads TGTGCCAGCAGTCGAGGGACACCGTCCCAGCCCCAGCATTTT.

A few counts support this clonotype. This chain connects TRBV29-1 to TRBJ2-7; 7 positions match TRBD1. The CDR3 totals 16 residues. Germline CDR1 and CDR2: SQVTM and ANQGSEA. The V gene end was trimmed by 2 bases and the J gene end by 1 base; junction bases not matched to a gene: 11. The CDR3 protein is CSVENRGRSNSYEQYF. The CDR3 nucleotides read TGCAGCGTTGAAAACAGGGGACGGAGCAATTCCTACGAGCAGTACTTC.

This rearrangement joins TRBV28 to TRBJ1-2; D is unclear. Germline values: CDR1 MDHEN, CDR2 SYDVKM. The CDR3 is 12 amino acids. V was cut by 3 bases and J by 8 bases, with 10 bases left in between. The CDR3 nucleotides are TGTGCCAGCAGTTTGTGGAGTTACGGCTACACCTTC. Residues: CASSLWSYGYTF.

V is TRBV4-1 and J is TRBJ2-1; 7 bases agree with TRBD1. V was clipped by 2 bases and J by 4 bases; unmatched bases: 8. The length of the CDR3 is 16 residues. CDR1 MGHRA and CDR2 YSYEKL come from the germline V gene. As DNA, the CDR3 is TGCGCCAGCAGCCAACACCAGGGGGAGACTTACAATGAGCAGTTCTTC. Protein product: CASSQHQGETYNEQFF.

This clonotype was counted only a few times. This chain links TRBV9 with TRBJ2-1; 9 nucleotides agree with TRBD2. V shed 0 bases, J shed 1 base, and the junction held 8 bases outside the gene matches. Per germline, CDR1 SGDLS and CDR2 YYNGEE. The CDR3 runs 18 residues. The CDR3 coding sequence is TGTGCCAGCAGCGTAGGTCTTAGCGGGAGTGGTTCCTACAATGAGCAGTTCTTC. It is translated as CASSVGLSGSGSYNEQFF.

The chain couples TRBV20-1 to TRBJ1-2, with D perhaps matching TRBD1 (6 bases). Germline V gene lookup returns CDR1 DFQATT and CDR2 SNEGSKA (reference sequence). V was cut by 3 bases and J by 4 bases, with 12 bases left in between. There are 13 residues in the CDR3. In DNA, the CDR3 is TGCAGTGCTAGGAGGACAGTGACCTATGGCTACACCTTC. It encodes CSARRTVTYGYTF.

This clonotype showed up just once. V gene TRBV13 combines with J gene TRBJ2-5; D is possibly TRBD2 (6 bases). This CDR3 contains 14 residues. V lost 5 bases and J lost 3, with 13 bases in between. Germline V gene sequence: CDR1 PRHDT, CDR2 FYEKMQ (reference sequence). The CDR3 region has the DNA TGTGCCAGCAGCAAGGACTATGGCAAAGAGACCCAGTACTTC. Translating it yields CASSKDYGKETQYF.

This clonotype was detected a few times. The rearrangement uses TRBV20-1 and TRBJ2-5; 11 nucleotides line up with TRBD2. With the DNA end fitting TRBJ2-7 better, the J assignment may be wrong. Germline V gives CDR1 DFQATT, CDR2 SNEGSKA (reference sequence). The CDR3 sequence is 17 residues long. DNA of the CDR3: TGCAGTGCTAGAGGTCTAGCGGGAGGCGGTAAGGTCTACGAGCAGTACTTC. This translates into CSARGLAGGGKVYEQYF.

The chain carries TRBV7-2 and TRBJ2-5; D call uncertain. The germline V and J ends were trimmed by 2 bases and 2 bases, with 9 bases remaining between them. In germline, CDR1 is SGHTA, CDR2 FQGNSA. CDR3 length: 14 residues. CDR3 region: CASSLILVQETQYF. The CDR3 DNA sequence: TGTGCCAGCAGCTTAATCCTTGTTCAAGAGACCCAGTACTTC. Supplemented by reference TRBV7-2 and TRBJ2-5, the full variable domain reads GAGVSQSPSNKVTEKGKDVELRCDPISGHTALYWYRQSLGQGLEFLIYFQGNSAPDKSGLPSDRFSAERTGGSVSTLTIQRTQQEDSAVYLCASSLILVQETQYFGPGTRLLVL.

This sequence joins TRBV5-5 and TRBJ1-4; D uncertain. CDR3 length: 15 residues. The germline V gene encodes CDR1 SGHKS and CDR2 YYEKEE (reference sequence). V was pared by 4 bases and J by 10 bases, with 20 bases between. The CDR3 DNA follows: TGTGCCAGCAGCGGAGCGGGAGTAGAAGTTGGAAAACTGTTTTTT. This sequence encodes CASSGAGVEVGKLFF. The full variable domain, completed using reference TRBV5-5 and TRBJ1-4, is DAGVTQSPTHLIKTRGQQVTLRCSPISGHKSVSWYQQVLGQGPQFIFQYYEKEERGRGNFPDRFSARQFPNYSSELNVNALLLGDSALYLCASSGAGVEVGKLFFGSGTQLSVL.

This rearrangement joins TRBV20-1 to TRBJ1-2, with D perhaps TRBD1 (5 bases). Germline V gene data show CDR1 as DFQATT and CDR2 as SNEGSKA (reference sequence). The CDR3 runs 13 residues. The V end was cut by 4 bases, the J end by 3 bases, with 12 bases between. The DNA of the CDR3 is TGCAGTGCTACAAGCGGGGGGTACTATGGCTACACCTTC. Translation gives CSATSGGYYGYTF.

This clonotype was counted many times. This chain links TRBV9 with TRBJ1-1, with no clear D. Germline V lookup: CDR1 SGDLS, CDR2 YYNGEE. The CDR3 is 13 residues long. V lost 0 bases, J lost 2 bases, and 5 bases lay in between. The CDR3 protein is CASSVGANTEAFF. The CDR3 DNA follows: TGTGCCAGCAGCGTAGGGGCAAACACTGAAGCTTTCTTT.

The rearrangement uses TRBV25-1 and TRBJ2-7; D is perhaps TRBD2 (7 bases). Judging by the DNA end, TRBJ2-5 fits better; the J call may be wrong. The CDR3 runs to 15 residues. Germline V gene lookup returns CDR1 MGHDK and CDR2 SYGVNS. CDR3 amino acids: CASSEYKGEGETQYF. CDR3 nucleotides: TGTGCCAGCAGTGAATATAAGGGGGAGGGGGAGACCCAGTACTTC.

V and J are TRBV6-6 and TRBJ1-1; D is uncertain. The germline V and J ends were trimmed by 2 bases and 8 bases, with 12 bases remaining between them. The CDR3 spans 13 residues. The germline gives CDR1 MNHNY, CDR2 SVGAGI (reference sequence). CDR3 in DNA: TGTGCCAGCAGTTACGAGGGATACGGGGAAGCTTTCTTT. Translation: CASSYEGYGEAFF.

This clonotype was counted a few times. The CDR3 here is CATSDPSSNQPQHF. The CDR3 DNA is TGTGCCACCAGTGACCCAAGTAGCAATCAGCCCCAGCATTTT. V and J are TRBV24-1 and TRBJ1-5, with D uncertain. CDR1 and CDR2 (germline): KGHDR, SFDVKD. The ends were cut back, 4 bases at V and 0 bases at J, with 6 bases in the middle. This CDR3 region has 14 residues.

This clonotype turned up a few times. V gene TRBV18 combines with J gene TRBJ2-3, with D tentatively TRBD1 (5 bases). CDR3 length: 15 amino acids. V lost 0 bases to trimming and J lost 6 bases, with 13 bases between them. Germline V CDR1 and CDR2: KGHSH, LQKENI. CDR3 DNA sequence: TGTGCCAGCTCACCACCGCGGCCAGGGTTGGATACGCAGTATTTT. It is translated as CASSPPRPGLDTQYF.

The V and J genes are TRBV30 and TRBJ2-3, with 10 bases fitting TRBD2. This CDR3 comprises 16 residues. CDR1 and CDR2 (germline): GTSNPN, SVGIG (reference sequence). After removal of 0 bases from V and 0 bases from J, the junction contained 3 bases not matched to a gene. CDR3 residues: CAWSVLAGRSTDTQYF. The CDR3 DNA follows: TGTGCCTGGAGTGTACTAGCGGGACGTAGCACAGATACGCAGTATTTT.